Listed here is a single T cell receptor beta chain. The specificity of this receptor is unknown. Within one base of it there is no much larger clone, and no base qualities were kept. The data belong to a study of blood T cells in healthy people across ages (dated by TCRdb to between 2014 and 2017). For the study in its entirety: Template switching captured roughly one uniquely barcoded TCR beta cDNA molecule per two T cells in model experiments. To track age-related changes in TCR beta repertoire diversity, the study relied on deep sequencing normalized with unique cDNA molecular identifiers. The donors were split into four age groups: young (average roughly 15 years), middle-aged (about 40), aged (about 62) and long-lived (roughly 77). Two additional independent replicas of 1 million unique cDNA reads from the same blood draw were analyzed for two donors (one aged 18 to 30 and one aged 80 or older). The study at large found these results: Compared with the aged group, more naive CD4+ T cells, fewer expanded clones and increased TCR diversity were shown by the long-lived group, suggesting age selection. A strong correlation was found between observed TCR beta diversity and the percentage of naive T cells measured by flow cytometry. Conclusive comparison of naive and antigen-experienced compartments was prevented by the profiling of bulk unsorted PBMCs. Because the CMV infection status of the donors was unknown, age-related changes in expanded clonotypes may potentially have been confounded. Observed TCR beta diversity per million T cells fell roughly linearly with age, and a significant reduction was already apparent by age around 40. Estimates of total diversity based on one million sequenced T cells were considered lower bounds and underestimates.

The 39 donors, aged roughly 6 to 95 years, were systemically healthy Caucasian individuals from Russia. Approximately 10 milliliters of peripheral blood were collected from each donor into EDTA-treated Vacutainer tubes. PBMCs were isolated by Ficoll-Paque density-gradient centrifugation, with at least 7 million obtained per sample. Trizol reagent was used to extract total RNA from the PBMCs, yielding at least 5.5 micrograms per sample. Naive CD45RAhigh/CD27high T cell percentages were measured by flow cytometry on a PBMC aliquot from every donor. From the cysteine up to the phenylalanine, the CDR3 has a length of 16 residues. Only the CDR3 region is kept as DNA, spanning 48 bases read in frame from base 1. CDR1 and CDR2 are read off the germline V gene as SGHRS and YFSETQ. V is pared back by 2 bases and J by 1 base, with 15 bases lying between the germline termini. The method was 5' RACE. Sequencing relied on an Illumina HiSeq 2500. The second PCR ran for about 6 to 11 cycles and used a J-beta primer mix along with a sample-barcoded 5' primer. Each TCR beta cDNA molecule received a unique molecular identifier from a template-switch 5' adaptor carrying 12 random nucleotides. Each sample yielded at least 2.5 million CDR3-containing paired-end reads. First-strand cDNA synthesis was performed from all RNA using the Mint cDNA synthesis kit, with priming by a TRBC-specific oligonucleotide. After uracil-DNA glycosylase treatment, a first 18-cycle PCR used universal primers M1SS and BC2_uni_R on all cDNA. The study's processing was this. For normalization, 1 million high-quality reads were randomly selected from each sample, with every read carrying a distinct molecular identifier. Reads sharing molecular identifiers were discarded rather than binned into consensus sequences. MiTCR, with a Q25 quality threshold and the strictest error-elimination algorithm, was used for CDR3 identification, clonotype clustering and error correction. Lower-bound total TCR beta diversity was estimated with a nonparametric unseen species model using Euler transformation. TCRdb passed the public sequencing reads through fastp at Q25 and MiXCR, retaining productive beta sequences. A single entry per CDR3 protein holds the most common genes and DNA from its merged rows. What appears here as the V and J calls and clone size reflects TCRdb's work, not the paper's. Across this sample there are 500,000 to 650,000 distinct CDR3 sequences, with 27% seen only once. The top ten clonotypes cover approximately 3.6% of the sample.

This sample was shared with a second study, whose subject was T cells of mothers and their children. That second publication adds: Nine systemically healthy Caucasian individuals served as donors, namely three mothers together with their six children. cDNA synthesis consumed the entire amount of extracted RNA, loaded at around 1.5 ug RNA in each 15 ul reaction. In the second PCR, the M1S primer introduced both the sample barcodes and 2-4 random nucleotides. More than 9 million TCR beta CDR3 reads were obtained from each mother, and about 3 million reads were obtained from each child. Thymic selection similarly shapes TCR recombination output in related and unrelated pairs, with minor effect from inherited differences. Normalized repertoire overlap in related mother-child pairs was always slightly higher than in unrelated mother-child pairs, but the difference was never significant. No persistent microchimeric T cell clones were detected, at a sensitivity of around 97 clones per million clonotypes. Deep NGS was used in the study to compare the TCR beta repertoires of mothers and children and to look for features that separate related mother-child pairs from unrelated individuals. The mean age was 40 +/- 4 years for the mothers and about 12 +/- 4 years for the children. Libraries were sequenced on Illumina HiSeq 2000 with 100+100 nt paired-end reads after adapter ligation with NEBNext reagents. To prevent cross-contamination, the mother and child libraries were prepared a month apart and were sequenced in separate runs. Between 500,000 and 2,000,000 distinct TCR beta clonotypes were identified per donor. Naive TCR beta clonotypes were estimated from low-frequency clonotypes matched to each donor's FACS-determined naive share, without sorting.

Sequencing was carried out using blood. This TCR derives from a boy aged 2 to 10 in good health. This chain joins TRBV5-1 to TRBJ1-1; TRBD1 could be the D gene, as 6 bases match. The CDR3 here reads CASSLASRGQNTEAFF. The DNA is as follows: TGCGCCAGCAGCTTAGCCTCCCGGGGGCAGAACACTGAAGCTTTCTTT. The entire variable domain, with the stretches around the CDR3 drawn from the reference TRBV5-1 and TRBJ1-1 proteins, is KAGVTQTPRYLIKTRGQQVTLSCSPISGHRSVSWYQQTPGQGLQFLFEYFSETQRNKGNFPGRFSGRQFSNSRSEMNVSTLELGDSALYLCASSLASRGQNTEAFFGQGTRLTVV.